These 14 T cell receptor beta chains were sequenced from one sample in a study of T cells in Graves' hyperthyroidism and ophthalmopathy. RNA transcripts provided the source from which TCR beta CDR3 regions were amplified. During a first-round RT-PCR of the TCR CDR3, the HTBI primer set was used. TCRdb redid the calling of the multiplex PCR reads with MiXCR, one entry per CDR3 protein. The sample lists over 450,000 distinct CDR3 sequences; about 15% were seen once. The sequenced sample was blood. These receptors all come from a woman aged 18-29 years with Graves' ophthalmopathy.

In this sample, this clonotype turned up many times. The CDR3 sequence is CASSSLAGLGTDTQYF. DNA for the CDR3: TGTGCCAGCAGCTCACTAGCGGGACTTGGGACAGATACGCAGTATTTT. The chain employs TRBV7-9 and TRBJ2-3, with 10 positions matching TRBD2. The trim removed 4 bases at V and 3 bases at J, leaving 7 bases unmatched. Germline V CDR1 and CDR2: SEHNR, FQNEAQ (reference sequence). The CDR3 covers 16 residues.

This chain uses TRBV27 with TRBJ2-3; 7 nucleotides agree with TRBD2. CDR1 is MNHEY, CDR2 SMNVEV, per germline (reference sequence). This CDR3 is built from 17 residues. The V and J ends lost 5 bases and 2 bases, in that order; junction bases with no gene match: 13. CDR3 in DNA: TGTGCCAGCAGTCAGTTCCCCCCTGCGGGGGACACAGATACGCAGTATTTT. Its translation: CASSQFPPAGDTDTQYF.

The sample holds a few counts of this clonotype. The rearrangement links TRBV3-1 to TRBJ1-5; D is undetermined. Germline V gene lookup returns CDR1 LGHDT and CDR2 YNNKEL (reference sequence). The V and J ends lost 3 bases and 0 bases respectively, with 9 bases between them. The CDR3 is 15 residues long. In DNA, the CDR3 is TGTGCCAGCAGCCAGGCACACGATAGCAATCAGCCCCAGCATTTT. The encoded protein is CASSQAHDSNQPQHF.

This clonotype was counted at least ten times. V is TRBV28 and J is TRBJ1-5; TRBD1 agrees at 10 bases. The V gene end was trimmed by 6 bases and the J gene end by 4 bases; junction bases not matched to a gene: 6. The CDR3 runs to 15 residues. Per the germline V gene, CDR1 is MDHEN and CDR2 is SYDVKM. The CDR3 here is CASRQTGGWNQPQHF. The CDR3 coding sequence is TGTGCCAGCAGGCAGACAGGGGGCTGGAATCAGCCCCAGCATTTT.

This clonotype was seen repeatedly, ten times or more. The chain recombines TRBV11-2 with TRBJ2-7; 10 bases line up with TRBD2. The CDR3 totals 17 residues. The trim removed 0 bases at V and 3 bases at J, leaving 8 bases unmatched. The V gene's germline CDR1 is SGHAT and CDR2 FQNNGV. The CDR3 here is CASSLELAGAFLYEQYF. For the CDR3, the DNA is TGTGCCAGCAGCTTAGAGCTAGCGGGGGCCTTTCTCTACGAGCAGTACTTC.

Note on this clonotype: This may stem from a read error, because a much larger clone lies one nucleotide away. The chain links TRBV7-9 to TRBJ2-1; D gene uncertain. Germline loops: CDR1 SEHNR, CDR2 FQNEAQ (reference sequence). The CDR3 spans 13 residues. V was trimmed by 4 bases and J by 8 bases, leaving 12 bases between them. The CDR3 DNA reads TGTGCCAGCAGCTCAATTGCCCTGGATGAGCAGTTCTTC. It is translated as CASSSIALDEQFF.

This chain connects TRBV4-1 to TRBJ1-1; D is unresolved. Per the germline V gene, CDR1 is MGHRA and CDR2 is YSYEKL. V dropped 4 bases and J dropped 4 bases, with 16 bases sitting between them. This CDR3 has 15 amino acids. Here the CDR3 reads CASSPTEHGSTEAFF. The CDR3 nucleotides are TGCGCCAGCAGCCCTACTGAGCATGGGAGCACTGAAGCTTTCTTT.

This clonotype was found many times. The CDR3 loop reads CASSFSPGRDQKGYTF. As DNA, the CDR3 is TGTGCCAGCAGTTTTTCCCCGGGACGGGATCAAAAGGGCTACACCTTC. The rearrangement joins TRBV12-3 or TRBV12-4 to TRBJ1-2; D might be TRBD1 (5 bases). The CDR3 contains 16 residues. V was clipped by 3 bases and J by 8 bases, with 22 bases between them.

This clonotype was found a few times. The chain is built from TRBV6-1 and TRBJ2-1; D not certain. The CDR3 is 14 amino acids. Germline V gene lookup returns CDR1 MNHNS and CDR2 SASEGT. Trimming took 3 bases from V and 6 from J, leaving 12 bases between them. For the CDR3, the DNA is TGTGCCAGCAGTGATCAGTGGGAACCCAATGAGCAGTTCTTC. Translating gives CASSDQWEPNEQFF.

Many counts were recorded for this clonotype. The rearrangement uses TRBV28 and TRBJ2-1; D is possibly TRBD2 (6 bases). The CDR3 sequence is 15 residues long. V was cut by 1 base and J by 6 bases, with 13 bases left in between. The germline CDR1 and CDR2 sequences are MDHEN and SYDVKM. The CDR3 nucleotides are TGTGCCAGCAGTTTATATCGGGAGTTGAGCAATGAGCAGTTCTTC. The encoded protein is CASSLYRELSNEQFF.

In this sample, this clonotype turned up a few times. The chain employs TRBV20-1 and TRBJ2-7; TRBD1 agrees at 7 bases. This CDR3 contains 14 residues. Germline V gene sequence: CDR1 DFQATT, CDR2 SNEGSKA (reference sequence). After removal of 6 bases from V and 2 bases from J, the junction contained 10 bases not matched to a gene. CDR3 sequence: CSAQGVVDTYEQYF. For the CDR3, the DNA is TGCAGTGCGCAGGGGGTTGTGGATACCTACGAGCAGTACTTC.

This clonotype was counted many times. V is TRBV11-2 and J is TRBJ1-3; 9 positions agree with TRBD1. With 6 bases clipped from V and 8 bases from J, the junction kept 5 bases outside the gene matches. The germline V gene has CDR1 SGHAT and CDR2 FQNNGV. This CDR3 contains 13 residues. This chain's CDR3 is CASRGTGLDTIYF. The CDR3 DNA reads as TGTGCCAGCAGGGGGACAGGGCTCGACACCATATATTTT.

J is TRBJ1-5 and V is TRBV5-1, with 7 bases fitting TRBD1. CDR3 size: 15 residues. Germline trimming cut 5 bases from V and 5 bases from J; bases unmatched to any gene: 10. Germline V gives CDR1 SGHRS, CDR2 YFSETQ. The CDR3 sequence is CASRQTDRFDQPQHF. The CDR3 nucleotides are TGCGCCAGCAGGCAAACGGACAGGTTCGATCAGCCCCAGCATTTT.

In its sample, this clonotype was seen many times. The CDR3 protein is CASSQGGKRGTDTQYF. The CDR3 DNA reads as TGTGCCAGCAGCCAAGGAGGGAAGAGGGGCACAGATACGCAGTATTTT. The chain uses TRBV3-1 and TRBJ2-3; D may be TRBD2 (5 bases). Trimming removed 1 base from V and 1 base from J, with 12 bases in between. CDR1 is LGHDT, CDR2 YNNKEL, per germline (reference sequence). This CDR3 contains 16 residues.